This T cell receptor beta chain was captured by sequencing in a study of CD8 T cells in ankylosing spondylitis. Notes on the study in general: One TCR beta motif, made up of eight or nine highly homologous variants, appeared characteristic of ankylosing spondylitis blood. Matched ankylosing spondylitis synovial fluid reportedly contained a significantly enriched population of disease-linked clones.

It was by quantitative 5'-RACE with molecular barcodes that TCR beta libraries were made. One entry per CDR3 protein results from TCRdb running MiXCR on the 5' RACE reads. Here the sample spans around 340,000 distinct CDR3 sequences, approximately 20% being singletons. The sample holds a few counts of this clonotype. The antigen is undetermined. V shed 6 bases and J shed 4 bases, with 10 bases lying between them. The CDR3 extends over 12 amino acids. The germline gives CDR1 SQVTM, CDR2 ANQGSEA. The chain links TRBV29-1 to TRBJ2-1; D unclear. The sequence was obtained from a male donor with ankylosing spondylitis or in good health (not recorded which). Input material: blood, either unsorted or a sorted T cell fraction (not recorded which). CDR3 bases: TGCAGCGTCCTCCTAACTTACAATGAGCAGTTCTTC. Amino acids: CSVLLTYNEQFF.